This TCR beta chain was identified in a study of a mutant IDH1 vaccine in newly diagnosed glioma. Repertoires were generated with immunoSEQ multiplex PCR, while TCRdb's copy carries only in-frame clones and drops some. The repertoire holds 15,000 to 20,000 clones, with more than 65% as singletons. This CDR3 is 14 amino acids long. The V segment lost 3 bases and the J segment 5 bases; nucleotides outside the gene matches: 5. From germline, CDR1 is GTSNPN and CDR2 SVGIG (reference sequence). Time point specified: baseline, week 1 (first vaccination visit). Treatment described: pre-vaccination baseline after standard-of-care therapy.

The gene calls are TRBV30 and TRBJ2-1, with 9 bases that match TRBD1. The sample was PBMCs, taken from a glioma patient treated with radiotherapy, temozolomide or both. This clonotype was obtained from a man aged 40-49 years with glioma. This CDR3 is CAWSFRDRDNEQFF. As DNA, the CDR3 is TGTGCCTGGAGCTTTAGGGACAGGGACAATGAGCAGTTCTTC.